The present TCR beta chain was sequenced within a study of blood T cells in healthy people across ages. Study conclusions and caveats: While age rose, TCR beta diversity per million T cells dropped in a roughly linear way. More naive CD4+ cells and higher diversity marked long-lived donors relative to aged donors.

The germline CDR1 and CDR2 sequences are SGDLS and YYNGEE. The length of the CDR3 is 13 residues. V was cut by 0 bases and J by 4 bases, with 7 bases left in between. A word on this clonotype: No antigen is known for it.

For the second PCR, which ran for about 7 to 12 cycles, a sample-barcoded 5' primer and a J-beta primer mix were used. Every molecule of cDNA carried a tag from a template-switch adaptor with 12 random nucleotides. TCRdb reanalysed the 5' RACE reads using MiXCR and keeps one entry per CDR3 protein. The sample has about 1 million distinct CDR3 sequences, 45% seen once; the top ten hold approximately 20%. The receptor comes from a woman aged 55-75 years in good health. V gene TRBV9 combines with J gene TRBJ2-5; D perhaps matches TRBD2 (6 bases). Sequenced sample: blood. This CDR3 reads CASSVEGGETQYF. The CDR3 DNA reads TGTGCCAGCAGCGTAGAGGGAGGAGAGACCCAGTACTTC.